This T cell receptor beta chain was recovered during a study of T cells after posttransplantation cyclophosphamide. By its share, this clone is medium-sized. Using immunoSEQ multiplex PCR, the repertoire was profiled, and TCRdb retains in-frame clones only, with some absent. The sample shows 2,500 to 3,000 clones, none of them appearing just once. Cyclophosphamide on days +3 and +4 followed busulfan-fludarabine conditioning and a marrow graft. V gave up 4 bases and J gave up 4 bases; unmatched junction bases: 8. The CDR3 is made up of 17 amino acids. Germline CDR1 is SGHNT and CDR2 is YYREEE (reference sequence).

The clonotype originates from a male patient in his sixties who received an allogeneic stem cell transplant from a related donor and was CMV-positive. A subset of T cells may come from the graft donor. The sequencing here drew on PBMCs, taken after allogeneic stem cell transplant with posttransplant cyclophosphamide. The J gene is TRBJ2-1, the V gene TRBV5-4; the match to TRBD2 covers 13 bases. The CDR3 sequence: CASSPMRGLAGYNEQFF. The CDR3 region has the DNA TGTGCCAGCAGCCCCATGCGGGGACTAGCGGGGTACAATGAGCAGTTCTTC.